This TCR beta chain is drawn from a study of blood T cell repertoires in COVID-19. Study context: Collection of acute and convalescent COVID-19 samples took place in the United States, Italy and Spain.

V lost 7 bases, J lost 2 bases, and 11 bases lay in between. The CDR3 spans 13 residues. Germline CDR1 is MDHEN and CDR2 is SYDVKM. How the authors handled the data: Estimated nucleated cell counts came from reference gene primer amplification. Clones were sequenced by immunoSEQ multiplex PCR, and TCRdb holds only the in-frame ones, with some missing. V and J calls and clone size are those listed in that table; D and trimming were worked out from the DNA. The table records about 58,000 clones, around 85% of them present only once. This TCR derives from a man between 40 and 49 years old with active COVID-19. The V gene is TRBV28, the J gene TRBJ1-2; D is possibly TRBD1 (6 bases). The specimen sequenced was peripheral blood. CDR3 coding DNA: TGTGCCAGCAAACTAACAGGGAACTATGGCTACACCTTC. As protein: CASKLTGNYGYTF.